This TCR beta chain was sequenced during a study of blood T cell repertoires in COVID-19. Study-level background: Nucleic acid was either cDNA or gDNA, and it came from T cells, B-cell-depleted T cells, or PBMCs.

In the authors' workflow: Amplifying reference gene primers gave estimates of nucleated cell counts. Sequenced by immunoSEQ multiplex PCR; TCRdb stores in-frame clones only, minus some. The V and J calls and clone size were taken over from that table, and D and trimming were inferred from the DNA. The sample holds approximately 150,000 clones; around 82% are singletons and the top ten take 5%. This receptor was identified in a woman in her forties or fifties with acute or convalescent COVID-19. The sample consisted of peripheral blood.

The CDR3 reads CANRQARNSPLHF. CDR3 coding DNA: TGTGCCAACCGACAGGCGAGAAACTCACCCCTCCACTTT. The chain employs TRBV6-5 and TRBJ1-6, with D possibly matching TRBD1 (6 bases). The CDR3 has 13 amino acids. V shed 10 bases and J shed 10 bases, with 17 bases lying between them. CDR1 is MNHEY, CDR2 SVGAGI, per germline.